Below, 16 T cell receptor beta chains from the same sample are listed, as sequenced in a study of cytomegalovirus exposure and HLA in healthy donors. PCR was performed using 60 Vbeta and 13 Jbeta primers. Sequencing used immunoSEQ multiplex PCR; TCRdb keeps in-frame clones, though not all of them. The profile shows roughly 180,000 clones, around four fifths of them singletons. The source material was PBMCs. Receptors originate from a man aged 30 to 45 in good health and CMV-seronegative.

The chain couples TRBV9 to TRBJ2-4; the match to TRBD2 covers 8 bases. The CDR3 covers 14 residues. From germline, CDR1 is SGDLS and CDR2 YYNGEE. J lost 8 bases, V lost 0 bases, and 4 bases had no gene match. CDR3 amino acids: CASSVGGRGDIQYF. The CDR3 DNA reads TGTGCCAGCAGCGTAGGCGGGCGGGGGGACATTCAGTACTTC.

The chain is built from TRBV7-3 and TRBJ1-1; 12 bases match TRBD1. Germline assignment: CDR1 SGHTA and CDR2 FQGTGA. Trimming took 4 bases from V and 6 from J; bases not matched to a gene: 12. The CDR3 is made up of 17 amino acids. The CDR3 protein is CASSSAGTGGRDAEAFF. The CDR3 DNA is TGTGCCAGCAGCTCGGCAGGGACAGGGGGCCGGGACGCTGAAGCTTTCTTT.

This sequence joins TRBV2 and TRBJ2-2, with D possibly TRBD1 on 6 matching bases. Germline CDR1 and CDR2: SNHLY and FYNNEI. The CDR3 covers 13 residues. V was trimmed by 8 bases and J by 3 bases, leaving 10 bases between them. In nucleotides, the CDR3 is TGTGCCAGCGCGGACAGTGACACCGGGGAGCTGTTTTTT. This encodes CASADSDTGELFF.

DNA of the CDR3: TGTGCCATCAGTTCATATAGCGGGATCCTTGGAAATGAGCAGTTCTTC. The encoded protein is CAISSYSGILGNEQFF. This chain uses TRBV10-3 with TRBJ2-1; 8 bases fit TRBD2. Trimming cost V 5 bases and J 7 bases; bases outside gene matches: 13. The CDR3 sequence is 16 residues long. Germline V gene sequence: CDR1 ENHRY, CDR2 SYGVKD.

This CDR3 reads CASQRGDTDTQYF. CDR3 DNA: TGTGCCAGTCAGCGGGGGGACACAGATACGCAGTATTTT. The genes are TRBV28 and TRBJ2-3; 9 nucleotides agree with TRBD2. This CDR3 is 13 amino acids long. From germline, CDR1 is MDHEN and CDR2 SYDVKM. Unmatched junction bases numbered 3, after V lost 9 bases and J lost 2 bases.

This sequence joins TRBV11-2 and TRBJ2-4, with TRBD2 matching over 11 bases. The CDR3 is 16 amino acids. Looked up from germline, CDR1 is SGHAT and CDR2 is FQNNGV. V dropped 5 bases and J dropped 1; count of bases not matched to a gene: 4. CDR3 loop: CASSPRLAGAKNIQYF. The CDR3 bases are TGTGCCAGCAGCCCACGACTAGCGGGGGCCAAAAACATTCAGTACTTC.

The J gene is TRBJ1-5, the V gene TRBV7-9; weak D call: TRBD1 (5 bases). This CDR3 contains 13 residues. In germline, CDR1 is SEHNR, CDR2 FQNEAQ (reference sequence). Trimming removed 1 base from V and 6 bases from J, with 7 bases in between. The CDR3 sequence is CASSLGGGQPQHF. CDR3 DNA sequence: TGTGCCAGCAGCTTAGGGGGGGGTCAGCCCCAGCATTTT.

This chain uses TRBV30 with TRBJ2-7; D ambiguous. The germline gives CDR1 GTSNPN, CDR2 SVGIG (reference sequence). The CDR3 spans 12 residues. The ends were cut back, 1 base at V and 6 bases at J, with 10 bases in the middle. The CDR3 nucleotides are TGTGCCTGGAGTGGACTGACCGGCGAGCAGTACTTC. Amino acid sequence: CAWSGLTGEQYF.

The V and J genes are TRBV4-1 and TRBJ2-7; 7 bases agree with TRBD1. The CDR3 has 15 amino acids. Germline V gives CDR1 MGHRA, CDR2 YSYEKL. V gave up 1 base and J gave up 2 bases; unmatched junction bases: 5. The CDR3 bases are TGCGCCAGCAGCCAAGGCACAGGGGCGACCTACGAGCAGTACTTC. It yields the protein CASSQGTGATYEQYF.

The CDR3 DNA follows: TGTGCCAGCAGCTCTGGAGAGGGGGATCAACGGAGAGAGCAGTTCTTC. Its protein product is CASSSGEGDQRREQFF. The chain uses TRBV7-2 and TRBJ2-1; a possible D gene is TRBD1 (6 bases). The CDR3 is 16 residues long. CDR1 is SGHTA, CDR2 FQGNSA, per germline. Deletions cut 4 bases from V and 10 bases from J, with 23 bases between.

J is TRBJ1-5 and V is TRBV5-1; tentatively, D is TRBD1 (6 bases). V was trimmed by 4 bases and J by 0 bases, leaving 11 bases between them. CDR1 and CDR2 from the germline V gene are SGHRS and YFSETQ. This CDR3 has 15 amino acids. Here the CDR3 DNA reads TGCGCCAGCAGCCCCGGACAGAGTAGCAATCAGCCCCAGCATTTT. This encodes CASSPGQSSNQPQHF.

The V and J genes are TRBV28 and TRBJ1-5; D may be TRBD1 (5 bases). V was trimmed by 5 bases and J by 6 bases, leaving 14 bases between them. Germline CDR1 and CDR2: MDHEN and SYDVKM. This CDR3 region has 14 residues. The CDR3, as DNA: TGTGCCAGCAGTCCCCCGCAGGGCCGTCAGCCCCAGCATTTT. It yields the protein CASSPPQGRQPQHF.

The chain recombines TRBV15 with TRBJ1-5, with D possibly TRBD1 on 5 matching bases. V lost 0 bases and J lost 5, with 14 bases in between. The CDR3 extends over 16 amino acids. Looked up from germline, CDR1 is LNHNV and CDR2 is YYDKDF (reference sequence). In DNA form, the CDR3 reads TGTGCCACCAGCAGAGACCCCGGGGGGGAGGATCAGCCCCAGCATTTT. Translating it yields CATSRDPGGEDQPQHF. Combining the CDR3 with reference TRBV15 and TRBJ1-5 gives the whole variable domain DAMVIQNPRYQVTQFGKPVTLSCSQTLNHNVMYWYQQKSSQAPKLLFHYYDKDFNNEADTPDNFQSRRPNTSFCFLDIRSPGLGDTAMYLCATSRDPGGEDQPQHFGDGTRLSIL.

This clone has just a few counts. The rearrangement uses TRBV5-6 and TRBJ1-1; D is perhaps TRBD1 (5 bases). The germline V and J ends were trimmed by 2 bases and 8 bases, with 7 bases remaining between them. CDR1 is SGHDT, CDR2 YYEEEE, per germline. The CDR3 extends over 11 amino acids. CDR3 amino acids: CASSLQEEAFF. The CDR3 bases are TGTGCCAGCAGCTTACAGGAGGAAGCTTTCTTT.

J is TRBJ2-7 and V is TRBV28, with TRBD2 matching over 11 bases. The germline V gene has CDR1 MDHEN and CDR2 SYDVKM. The CDR3 loop spans 20 amino acids. V was pared by 4 bases and J by 5 bases, with 22 bases of the junction left unmatched. CDR3 coding DNA: TGTGCCAGCAGTTCAATATCGTTGACTAGCGGGATGCAATCCTGGGACGAGCAGTACTTC. Residues: CASSSISLTSGMQSWDEQYF.

The chain links TRBV19 to TRBJ1-6; a possible D gene is TRBD1 (5 bases). V was shortened by 10 bases and J by 0 bases, with 16 bases between the two germline ends. CDR1 is LNHDA and CDR2 is SQIVND in the germline V gene (reference sequence). This CDR3 is 16 amino acids long. In nucleotides, the CDR3 is TGTGCCACCACCGTAGGGGTCAGCTCCTATAATTCACCCCTCCACTTT. This sequence encodes CATTVGVSSYNSPLHF. The entire variable domain, with the rest obtained from reference TRBV19 and TRBJ1-6, is as follows: DGGITQSPKYLFRKEGQNVTLSCEQNLNHDAMYWYRQDPGQGLRLIYYSQIVNDFQKGDIAEGYSVSREKKESFPLTVTSAQKNPTAFYLCATTVGVSSYNSPLHFGNGTRLTVT.